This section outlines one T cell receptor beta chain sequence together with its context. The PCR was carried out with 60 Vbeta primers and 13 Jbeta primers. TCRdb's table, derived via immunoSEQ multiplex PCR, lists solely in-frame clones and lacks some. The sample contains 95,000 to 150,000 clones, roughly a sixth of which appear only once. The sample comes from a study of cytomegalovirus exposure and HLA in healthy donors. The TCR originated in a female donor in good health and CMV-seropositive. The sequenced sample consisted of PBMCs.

This chain's CDR3 is CASSQELTGPNYGYTF. The CDR3 bases are TGTGCCAGCAGCCAAGAATTGACAGGGCCTAACTATGGCTACACCTTC. The rearrangement joins TRBV4-2 to TRBJ1-2; 7 nucleotides match TRBD1. CDR1 and CDR2 from the germline V gene are LGHNA and YNFKEQ. CDR3 length: 16 residues. V was clipped by 0 bases and J by 0 bases; unmatched bases: 4.